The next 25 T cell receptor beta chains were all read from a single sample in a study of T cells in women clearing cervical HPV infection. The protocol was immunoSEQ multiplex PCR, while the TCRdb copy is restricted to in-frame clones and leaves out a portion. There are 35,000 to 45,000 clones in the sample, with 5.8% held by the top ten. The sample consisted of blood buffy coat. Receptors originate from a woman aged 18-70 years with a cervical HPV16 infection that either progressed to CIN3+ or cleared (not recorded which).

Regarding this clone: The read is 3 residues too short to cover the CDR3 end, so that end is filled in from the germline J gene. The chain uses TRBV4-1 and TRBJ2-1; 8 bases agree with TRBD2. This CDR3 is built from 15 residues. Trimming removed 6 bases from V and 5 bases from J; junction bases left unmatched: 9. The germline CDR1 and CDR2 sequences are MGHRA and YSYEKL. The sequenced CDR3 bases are TGCGCCAGCAGTCTTAGTAGCGGGATAAACAATGAG. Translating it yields CASSLSSGINNE. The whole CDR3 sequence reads CASSLSSGINNEQFF.

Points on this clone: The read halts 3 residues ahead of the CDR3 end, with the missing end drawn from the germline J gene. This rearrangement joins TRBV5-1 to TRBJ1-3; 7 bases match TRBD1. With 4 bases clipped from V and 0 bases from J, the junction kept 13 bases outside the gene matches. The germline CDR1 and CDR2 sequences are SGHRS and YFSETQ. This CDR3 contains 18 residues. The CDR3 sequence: CASSANPGTDYSGNTIYF. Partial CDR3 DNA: TGCGCCAGCAGCGCCAATCCCGGGACAGATTACTCTGGAAACACC.

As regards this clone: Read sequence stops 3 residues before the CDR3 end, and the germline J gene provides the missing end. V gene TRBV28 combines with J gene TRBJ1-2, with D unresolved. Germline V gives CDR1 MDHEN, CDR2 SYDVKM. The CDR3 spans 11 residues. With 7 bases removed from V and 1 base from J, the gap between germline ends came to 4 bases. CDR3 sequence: CASTNNYGYTF. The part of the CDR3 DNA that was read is TGTGCCAGCACCAATAACTATGGC.

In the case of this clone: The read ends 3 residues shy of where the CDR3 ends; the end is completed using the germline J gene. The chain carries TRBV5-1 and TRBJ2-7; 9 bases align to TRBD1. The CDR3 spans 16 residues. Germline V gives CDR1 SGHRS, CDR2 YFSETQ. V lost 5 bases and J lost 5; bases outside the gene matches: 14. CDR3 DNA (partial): TGCGCCAGCAGTCATAATCCGGGACAGGGTAATAACGAG. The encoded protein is CASSHNPGQGNNE. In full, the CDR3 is CASSHNPGQGNNEQYF.

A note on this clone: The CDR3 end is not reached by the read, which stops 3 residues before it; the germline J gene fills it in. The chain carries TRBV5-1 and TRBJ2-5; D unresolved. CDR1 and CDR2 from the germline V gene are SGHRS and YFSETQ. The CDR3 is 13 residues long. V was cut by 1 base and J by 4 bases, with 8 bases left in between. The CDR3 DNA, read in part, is TGCGCCAGCAGCTTGAAACCAGGAGAGACC. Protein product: CASSLKPGET. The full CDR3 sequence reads CASSLKPGETQYF.

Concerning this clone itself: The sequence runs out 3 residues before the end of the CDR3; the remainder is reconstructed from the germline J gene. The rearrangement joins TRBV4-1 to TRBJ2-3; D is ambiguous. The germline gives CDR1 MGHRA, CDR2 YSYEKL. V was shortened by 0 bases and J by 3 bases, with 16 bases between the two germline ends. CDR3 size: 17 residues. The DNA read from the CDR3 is TGCGCCAGCAGCCAAGATGGGCCAGGTGGGCTGACAGATACG. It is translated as CASSQDGPGGLTDT. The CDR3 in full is CASSQDGPGGLTDTQYF.

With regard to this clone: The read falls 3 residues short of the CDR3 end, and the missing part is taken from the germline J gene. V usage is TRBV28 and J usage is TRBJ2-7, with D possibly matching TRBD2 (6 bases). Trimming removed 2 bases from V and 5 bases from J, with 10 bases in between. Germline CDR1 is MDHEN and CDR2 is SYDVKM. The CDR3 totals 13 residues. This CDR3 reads CASSLPGEHEQYF. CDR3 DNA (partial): TGTGCCAGCAGTTTACCGGGGGAGCACGAG.

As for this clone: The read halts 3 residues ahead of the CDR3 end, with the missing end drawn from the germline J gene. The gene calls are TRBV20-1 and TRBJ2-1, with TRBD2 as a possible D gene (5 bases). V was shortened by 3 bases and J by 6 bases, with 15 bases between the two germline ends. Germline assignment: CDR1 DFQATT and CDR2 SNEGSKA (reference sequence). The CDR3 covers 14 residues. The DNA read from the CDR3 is TGCAGTGCTAGTTCCGGACTCCTTTCCAATGAG. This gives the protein CSASSGLLSNE. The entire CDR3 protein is CSASSGLLSNEQFF.

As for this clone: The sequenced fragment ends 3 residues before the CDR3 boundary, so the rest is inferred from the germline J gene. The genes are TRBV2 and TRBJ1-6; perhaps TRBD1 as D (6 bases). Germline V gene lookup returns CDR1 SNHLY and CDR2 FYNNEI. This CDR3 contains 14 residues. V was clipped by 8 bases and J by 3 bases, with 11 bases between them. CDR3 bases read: TGTGCCAGCGGGGAGGACAGCTATAATTCACCC. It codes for CASGEDSYNSP. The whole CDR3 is CASGEDSYNSPLHF. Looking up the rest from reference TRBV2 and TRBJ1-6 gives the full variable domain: EPEVTQTPSHQVTQMGQEVILRCVPISNHLYFYWYRQILGQKVEFLVSFYNNEISEKSEIFDDQFSVERPDGSNFTLKIRSTKLEDSAMYFCASGEDSYNSPLHFGNGTRLTVT.

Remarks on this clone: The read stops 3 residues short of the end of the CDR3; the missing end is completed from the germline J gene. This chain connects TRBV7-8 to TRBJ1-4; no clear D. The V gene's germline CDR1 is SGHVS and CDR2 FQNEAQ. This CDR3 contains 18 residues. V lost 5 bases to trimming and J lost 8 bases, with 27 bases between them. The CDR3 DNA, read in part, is TGTGCCAGCAGCCCAATTGGAGAAACCCCGACGGTAGGGGAAAAA. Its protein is CASSPIGETPTVGEK. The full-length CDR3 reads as CASSPIGETPTVGEKLFF.

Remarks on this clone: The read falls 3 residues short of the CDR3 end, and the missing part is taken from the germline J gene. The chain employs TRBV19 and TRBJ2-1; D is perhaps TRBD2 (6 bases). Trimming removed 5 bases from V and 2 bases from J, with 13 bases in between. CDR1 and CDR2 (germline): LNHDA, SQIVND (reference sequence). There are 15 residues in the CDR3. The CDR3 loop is CASSSGTSTYNEQFF. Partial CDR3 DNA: TGTGCCAGTAGTTCCGGGACTTCGACCTACAATGAG. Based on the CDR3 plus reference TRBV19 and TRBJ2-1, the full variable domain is DGGITQSPKYLFRKEGQNVTLSCEQNLNHDAMYWYRQDPGQGLRLIYYSQIVNDFQKGDIAEGYSVSREKKESFPLTVTSAQKNPTAFYLCASSSGTSTYNEQFFGPGTRLTVL.

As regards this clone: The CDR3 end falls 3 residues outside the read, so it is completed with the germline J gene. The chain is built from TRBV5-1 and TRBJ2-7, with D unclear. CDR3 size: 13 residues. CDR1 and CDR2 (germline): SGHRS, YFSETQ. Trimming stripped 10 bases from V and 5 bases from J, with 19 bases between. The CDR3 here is CACEVFPGNEQYF. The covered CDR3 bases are TGCGCCTGCGAGGTATTCCCGGGTAACGAG.

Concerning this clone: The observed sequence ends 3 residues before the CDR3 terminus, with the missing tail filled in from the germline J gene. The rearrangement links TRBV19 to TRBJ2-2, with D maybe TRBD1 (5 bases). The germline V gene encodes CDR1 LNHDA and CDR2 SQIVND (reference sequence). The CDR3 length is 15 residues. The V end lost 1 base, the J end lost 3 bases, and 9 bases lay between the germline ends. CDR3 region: CASSIGTLYTGELFF. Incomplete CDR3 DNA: TGTGCCAGTAGTATAGGGACACTTTACACCGGGGAG.

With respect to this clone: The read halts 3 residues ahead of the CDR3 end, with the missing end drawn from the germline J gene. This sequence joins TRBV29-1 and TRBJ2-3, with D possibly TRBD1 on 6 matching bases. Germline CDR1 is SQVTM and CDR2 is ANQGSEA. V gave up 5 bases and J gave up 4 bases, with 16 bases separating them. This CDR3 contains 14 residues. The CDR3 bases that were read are TGCAGCGTTTCCCTCCCGAACAGGGCAGATACG. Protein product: CSVSLPNRADT. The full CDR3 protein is CSVSLPNRADTQYF.

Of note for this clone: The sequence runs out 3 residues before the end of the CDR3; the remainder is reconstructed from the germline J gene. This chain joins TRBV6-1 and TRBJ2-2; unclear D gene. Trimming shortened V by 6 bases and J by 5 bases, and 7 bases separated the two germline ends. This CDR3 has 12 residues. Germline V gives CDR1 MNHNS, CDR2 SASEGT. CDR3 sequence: CASSEQTGELFF. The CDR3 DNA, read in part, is TGTGCCAGCAGCGAACAGACCGGGGAG.

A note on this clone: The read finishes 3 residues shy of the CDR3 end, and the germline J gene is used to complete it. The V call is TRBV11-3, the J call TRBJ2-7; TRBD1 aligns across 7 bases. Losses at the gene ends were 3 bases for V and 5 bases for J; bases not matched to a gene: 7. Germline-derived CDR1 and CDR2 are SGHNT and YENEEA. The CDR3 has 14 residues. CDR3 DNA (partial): TGTGCCAGCAGCTTCCGGGACAGACACCACGAG. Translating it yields CASSFRDRHHE. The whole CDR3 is CASSFRDRHHEQYF.

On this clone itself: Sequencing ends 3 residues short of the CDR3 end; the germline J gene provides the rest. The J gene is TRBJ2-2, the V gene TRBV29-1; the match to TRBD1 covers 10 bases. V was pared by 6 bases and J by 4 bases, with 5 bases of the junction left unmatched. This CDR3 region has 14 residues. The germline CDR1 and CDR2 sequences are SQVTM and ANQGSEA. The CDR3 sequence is CSVDGTGVTGELFF. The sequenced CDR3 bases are TGCAGCGTCGACGGGACAGGGGTCACCGGGGAG.

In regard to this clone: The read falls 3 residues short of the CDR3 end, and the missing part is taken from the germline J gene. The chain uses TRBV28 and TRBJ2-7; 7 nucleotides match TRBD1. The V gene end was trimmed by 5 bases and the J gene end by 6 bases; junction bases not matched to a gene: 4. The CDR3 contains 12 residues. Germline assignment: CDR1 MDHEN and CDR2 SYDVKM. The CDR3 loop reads CASSVHRGEQYF. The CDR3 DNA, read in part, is TGTGCCAGCAGTGTCCACAGGGGCGAG.

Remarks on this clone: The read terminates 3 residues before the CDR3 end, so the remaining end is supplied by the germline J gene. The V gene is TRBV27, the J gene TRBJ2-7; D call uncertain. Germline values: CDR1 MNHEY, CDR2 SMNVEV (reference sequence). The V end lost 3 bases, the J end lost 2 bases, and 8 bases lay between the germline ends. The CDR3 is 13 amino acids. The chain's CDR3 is CASSFGGTYEQYF. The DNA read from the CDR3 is TGTGCCAGCAGTTTCGGCGGCACCTACGAG.

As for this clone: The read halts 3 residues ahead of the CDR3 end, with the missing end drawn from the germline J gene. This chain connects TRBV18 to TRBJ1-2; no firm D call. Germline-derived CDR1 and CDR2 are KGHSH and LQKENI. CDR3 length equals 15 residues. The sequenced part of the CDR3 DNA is TGTGCCAGCTCTCCGACTAGCGGGCCCTACAATGAC. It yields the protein CASSPTSGPYND. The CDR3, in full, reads CASSPTSGPYNDYTF.

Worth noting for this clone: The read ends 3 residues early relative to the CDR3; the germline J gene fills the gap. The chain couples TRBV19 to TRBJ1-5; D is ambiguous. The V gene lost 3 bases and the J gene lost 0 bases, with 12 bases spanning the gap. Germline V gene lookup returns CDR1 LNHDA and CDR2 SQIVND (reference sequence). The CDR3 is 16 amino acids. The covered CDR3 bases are TGTGCCAGTAGTATGAGGCCGTCTTATAGCAATCAGCCC. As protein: CASSMRPSYSNQP. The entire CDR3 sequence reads CASSMRPSYSNQPQHF.

The CDR3 region is CSASQARGTEAFF. CDR3 DNA (partial): TGCAGTGCCAGCCAGGCCCGAGGCACTGAA. This sequence joins TRBV20-1 and TRBJ1-1; no clear D. The missing CDR3 end, 3 residues past where the read stops, is filled in from the germline J gene. The CDR3 extends over 13 amino acids. The germline CDR1 and CDR2 sequences are DFQATT and SNEGSKA (reference sequence). Trimming took off 6 bases at V and 4 bases at J, with 15 bases between the two ends.

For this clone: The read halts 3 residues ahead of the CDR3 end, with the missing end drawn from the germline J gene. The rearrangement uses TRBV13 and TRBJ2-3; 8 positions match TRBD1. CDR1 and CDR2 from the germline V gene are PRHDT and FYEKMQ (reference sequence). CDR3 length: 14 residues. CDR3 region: CASSARQGQETQYF. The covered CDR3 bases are TGTGCCAGCAGCGCCCGACAGGGGCAAGAGACG.

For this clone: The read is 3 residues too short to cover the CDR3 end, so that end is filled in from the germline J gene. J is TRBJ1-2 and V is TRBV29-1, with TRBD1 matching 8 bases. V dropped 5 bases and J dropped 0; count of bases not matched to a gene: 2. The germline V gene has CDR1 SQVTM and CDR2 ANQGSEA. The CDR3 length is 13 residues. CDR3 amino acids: CSVSDRANYGYTF. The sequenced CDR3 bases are TGCAGCGTTTCGGACAGGGCTAACTATGGC.

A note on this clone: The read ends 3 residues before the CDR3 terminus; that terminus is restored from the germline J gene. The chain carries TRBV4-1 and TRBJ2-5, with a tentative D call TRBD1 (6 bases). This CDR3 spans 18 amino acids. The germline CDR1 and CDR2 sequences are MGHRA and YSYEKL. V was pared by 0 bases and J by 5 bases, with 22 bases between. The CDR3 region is CASSQDPRQASARETQYF. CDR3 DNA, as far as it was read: TGCGCCAGCAGCCAAGATCCCCGACAGGCCTCCGCCCGGGAGACC.